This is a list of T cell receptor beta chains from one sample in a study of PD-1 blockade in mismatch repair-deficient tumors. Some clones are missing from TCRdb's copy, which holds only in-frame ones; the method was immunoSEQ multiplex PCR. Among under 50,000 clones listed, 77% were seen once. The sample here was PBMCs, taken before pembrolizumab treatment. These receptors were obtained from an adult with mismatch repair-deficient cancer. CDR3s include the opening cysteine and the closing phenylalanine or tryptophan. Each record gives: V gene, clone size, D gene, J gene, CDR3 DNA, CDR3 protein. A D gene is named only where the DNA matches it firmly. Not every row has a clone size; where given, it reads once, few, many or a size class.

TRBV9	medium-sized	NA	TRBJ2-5	TGTGCCAGCAGCGTTTCGGGCTACCAAGAGACCCAGTACTTC	CASSVSGYQETQYF
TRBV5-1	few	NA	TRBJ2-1	TGCGCCAGCAGCTTGGATGTACAGGGGAGGGATGAGCAGTTCTTC	CASSLDVQGRDEQFF
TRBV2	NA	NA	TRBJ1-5	TGTGCCAGCACCCTTGTTGATCAGCCCCAGCATTTT	CASTLVDQPQHF
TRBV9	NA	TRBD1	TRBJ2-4	TGTGCCAGCAGCGTAGGTCAGGGGGCTCGGGATGGCATTCAGTACTTC	CASSVGQGARDGIQYF
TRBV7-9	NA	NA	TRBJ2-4	TGTGCCAGCAGCTTAGAAAGGATAGGCAAAAACATTCAGTACTTC	CASSLERIGKNIQYF
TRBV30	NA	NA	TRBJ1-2	TGTGCCTGTAAAATACGCGGGGAAGGCGGCTACACCTTC	CACKIRGEGGYTF
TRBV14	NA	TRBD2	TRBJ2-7	TGTGCCAGCAGCCAGCGGTCTAGCGGGAGTGGCCGCGAGCAGTACTTC	CASSQRSSGSGREQYF
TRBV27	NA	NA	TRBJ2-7	TGTGCCAGCAGTTCCAACCGATACGAGCAGTACTTC	CASSSNRYEQYF
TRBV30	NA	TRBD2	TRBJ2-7	TGTGCCTGGAGGAAAGCGGGGGCGGGGGAGCAGTACTTC	CAWRKAGAGEQYF
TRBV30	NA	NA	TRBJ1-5	TGTGCCTGGAGTGGGCAGAATCAGCCCCAGCATTTT	CAWSGQNQPQHF
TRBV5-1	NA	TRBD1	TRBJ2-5	TGCGCCAGCAGCTTGGCCCCCGGGACAGGGCAAGAGACCCAGTACTTC	CASSLAPGTGQETQYF
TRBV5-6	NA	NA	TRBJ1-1	TGTGCCAGCAGCTTGGACAGGACACGAGAGGCTTTCTTT	CASSLDRTREAFF
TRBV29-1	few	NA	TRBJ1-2	TGCAGCGTTGTGGGGATGGCTAACTATGGCTACACCTTC	CSVVGMANYGYTF
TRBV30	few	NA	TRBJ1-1	TGTGCCTGGAGTGTCGGTCCGAACACTGAAGCTTTCTTT	CAWSVGPNTEAFF
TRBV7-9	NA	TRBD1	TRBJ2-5	TGTGCCAGCAGCTCCTCACAGGGGGCCGCAGAGACCCAGTACTTC	CASSSSQGAAETQYF
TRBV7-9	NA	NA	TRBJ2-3	TGTGCCAGCAGCTTTAAGGACAGCACAGATACGCAGTATTTT	CASSFKDSTDTQYF
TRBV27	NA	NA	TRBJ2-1	TGTGCCAGCAGTCCCGTGGGTACCTACAATGAGCAGTTCTTC	CASSPVGTYNEQFF
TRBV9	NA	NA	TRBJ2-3	TGTGCCAGCAGCGCGAGCGGAACTAGCACAGATACGCAGTATTTT	CASSASGTSTDTQYF
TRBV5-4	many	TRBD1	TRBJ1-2	TGTGCCAGCAGCTTGACGACAGGGAACTATGGCTACACCTTC	CASSLTTGNYGYTF
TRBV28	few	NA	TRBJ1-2	TGTGCCAGCAGTCATCCTAGGGGCTACACCTTC	CASSHPRGYTF
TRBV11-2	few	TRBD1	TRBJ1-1	TGTGCCAGCAGCTTAGCCCCGACAGGGTCTGAAGCTTTCTTT	CASSLAPTGSEAFF
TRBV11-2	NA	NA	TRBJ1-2	TGTGCCAGCAGCTTAGAACCAGGGGCGCCGAGGGGCTACACCTTC	CASSLEPGAPRGYTF
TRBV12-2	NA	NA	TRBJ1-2	TGTGCAAGTCGCTTAAAGGGGACAGCCGACCGTAAATATGGCTACACCTTC	CASRLKGTADRKYGYTF
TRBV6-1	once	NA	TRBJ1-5	TGTGCCATCTCCCAGGGGAACAATCAGCCCCAGCATTTT	CAISQGNNQPQHF
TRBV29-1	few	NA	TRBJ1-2	TGCAGCGTTCCGGGTCTTGGCTACACCTTC	CSVPGLGYTF
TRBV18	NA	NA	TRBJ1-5	TGTGCCAGCTCACCTACGAGCGATTTTCCGCCCCAGCATTTT	CASSPTSDFPPQHF
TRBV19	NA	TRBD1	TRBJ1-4	TGTGCCAGTAGGGAGGGACAGCATAATGAAAAACTGTTTTTT	CASREGQHNEKLFF
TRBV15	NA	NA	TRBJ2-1	TGTGCCACCAGCAGAGGGTGGGCCTGGGAGCAGTTCTTC	CATSRGWAWEQFF
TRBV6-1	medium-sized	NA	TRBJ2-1	TGTGCCAGCAGTGAATTCCCCAGCGATGAGCAGTTCTTC	CASSEFPSDEQFF